The clone carrying this TCR beta chain showed up just a few times. The data derive from a study of cytomegalovirus exposure and HLA in healthy donors. V was shortened by 5 bases and J by 0 bases, with 4 bases between the two germline ends. CDR3 length: 12 amino acids. Germline V gene sequence: CDR1 SGHTA, CDR2 FQGNSA. Both 60 Vbeta primers and 13 Jbeta primers went into the PCR. Sequencing used immunoSEQ multiplex PCR; TCRdb keeps in-frame clones, though not all of them. This table holds 150,000 to 200,000 clones, more than 9.5% found once. The receptor's source is a man in his fifties in good health and CMV-seropositive. Sequenced: PBMCs. J is TRBJ1-2 and V is TRBV7-2; D is unresolved. CDR3 DNA: TGTGCCAGCAGCCCCACTAACTATGGCTACACCTTC. Its protein is CASSPTNYGYTF.